This T cell receptor (beta chain) was retrieved from a study of regulatory T cells in long-lasting Graves disease. Notes on the study in general: A reduction in accuracy may have resulted from the small sample size.

Germline CDR1 reads DFQATT; CDR2 reads SNEGSKA (reference sequence). CDR3 length equals 16 residues. With V trimmed by 1 base and J by 8 bases, 13 bases remained unmatched. This clonotype was recorded many times. Its antigen remains unidentified. Indicated time point: newly diagnosed GD, antithyroid drugs for less than 3 months. PBMC RNA was the source of the TCR library. Building of the TCR beta libraries involved iRepertoire HTBI primers and Arm-PCR of CDR3 regions. TCRdb ran MiXCR on the multiplex PCR reads and lists one entry per CDR3 protein. The sample includes 390,000 or so distinct CDR3 sequences, over 9.5% of them seen just once. The data were also submitted as part of a second study, on T cells in Graves' hyperthyroidism and ophthalmopathy. That paper notes: Together with thyroid ultrasound, orbital computed tomography, serum thyroxine and TRAb, clinical symptoms were used for diagnoses.

Sequencing was performed on peripheral blood mononuclear cells (PBMCs), taken at new diagnosis, from a patient treated with antithyroid drugs. This sequence joins TRBV20-1 and TRBJ1-2, with 10 bases lining up with TRBD1. The sequence derives from a woman younger than 30 with Graves disease. CDR3 loop: CSARVLLTGTGVGYTF. In DNA form, the CDR3 reads TGCAGTGCTAGAGTACTCCTGACCGGGACAGGGGTCGGCTACACCTTC.